This T cell receptor (beta chain) originates from a study of blood T cell repertoires in COVID-19. Study in general: Samples representing acute and convalescent COVID-19 were sourced from the United States, Italy and Spain. Sources were T cells, B-cell-depleted T cells, or PBMCs; the material itself was cDNA or gDNA.

This CDR3 has 15 amino acids. Between the trimmed V and J ends, which lost 1 base and 4 bases, there was a span of 12 bases. Germline CDR1 is SGHTA and CDR2 is FQGNSA. The study drew participants aged roughly 18 to 95 years from approximately 23 US areas. Per the original data handling: Estimation of nucleated cell counts was performed using reference gene primer amplification. Sequencing used immunoSEQ multiplex PCR; TCRdb keeps in-frame clones, though not all of them. That table is the source of V, J and clone size, and D and trimming were worked out from the DNA. The sample lists about 240,000 clones, roughly 90% seen once, with roughly 2.6% in the top ten.

This chain joins TRBV7-2 and TRBJ2-3, with D unclear. The specimen sequenced was PBMCs or T cells enriched from blood (not recorded which). This TCR derives from a woman aged 25 to 39 with acute COVID-19. The CDR3 coding sequence is TGTGCCAGCAGCTTAGGGAACAAGGAGCCAGATACGCAGTATTTT. Protein sequence: CASSLGNKEPDTQYF. The whole variable domain, filled in from reference TRBV7-2 and TRBJ2-3, reads GAGVSQSPSNKVTEKGKDVELRCDPISGHTALYWYRQSLGQGLEFLIYFQGNSAPDKSGLPSDRFSAERTGGSVSTLTIQRTQQEDSAVYLCASSLGNKEPDTQYFGPGTRLTVL.